This T cell receptor beta chain came from a study of monozygotic twins with cystic fibrosis. Clones were read by immunoSEQ multiplex PCR, and TCRdb kept only the in-frame ones, dropping some. The sample contains 20,000 to 25,000 clones, 97% of which appear only once. This clone has just a few counts. The CDR3 contains 13 residues. Trimming stripped 2 bases from V and 6 bases from J, with 11 bases between. CDR1 SGDLS and CDR2 YYNGEE come from the germline V gene. Sequences were obtained from blood. The receptor was derived from a girl aged 5 to 17 with cystic fibrosis. V gene TRBV9 combines with J gene TRBJ1-2; unclear D gene. The CDR3 is CASSVGRLDGYTF. The DNA of the CDR3 is TGTGCCAGCAGCGTGGGCAGGTTGGATGGCTACACCTTC.